One sample yielded the 15 T cell receptor beta chains listed below, sequenced in a study of regulatory T cells in long-lasting Graves disease listed by TCRdb under 2021. Library preparation employed multiplex PCR. TCRdb shows the sequencer as Illumina HiSeq 4000. CDR3 regions were amplified by Arm-PCR with iRepertoire HTBI primers to construct TCR beta libraries. TCRdb applied fastp at Q25 and MiXCR to the public reads, then kept only in-frame beta chains. Rows are combined by CDR3 protein, so each entry shows the most common genes and DNA. In all, the sample holds 400,000 to 500,000 distinct CDR3 sequences, and less than 25% of those were seen once. The ten largest account for under 15% of the sample. The time point label for this specimen denotes: persistent/refractory GD, antithyroid drugs over 5 years with positive TRAb. RNA was extracted from PBMCs in TRIzol for both TCR sequencing and RNA sequencing.

Sequencing used peripheral blood mononuclear cells (PBMCs), obtained when the disease was refractory, from a patient treated with antithyroid drugs. Receptor source: a female donor with Graves disease.

The chain recombines TRBV28 with TRBJ2-3; D unresolved. The CDR3 runs to 13 residues. The V gene lost 8 bases and the J gene lost 0 bases, with 9 bases spanning the gap. CDR1 is MDHEN and CDR2 is SYDVKM in the germline V gene. CDR3 loop: CASEKGSTDTQYF. In nucleotides, the CDR3 is TGTGCCAGCGAGAAGGGCAGCACAGATACGCAGTATTTT.

A remark on this clonotype: This clone may be a read error of a much larger clone one base away. This sequence joins TRBV28 and TRBJ1-2; unclear D gene. Germline V gives CDR1 MDHEN, CDR2 SYDVKM. The CDR3 spans 11 residues. The chain's CDR3 is CTPPRDYGYTF. CDR3 bases: TGTACCCCCCCGAGGGACTATGGCTACACCTTC.

The rearrangement uses TRBV19 and TRBJ2-2; unclear D gene. Trimming took 2 bases from V and 1 from J, leaving 5 bases between them. Germline V gene sequence: CDR1 LNHDA, CDR2 SQIVND (reference sequence). CDR3 length: 14 residues. In DNA form, the CDR3 reads TGTGCCAGTAGTATACCCCGGAACACCGGGGAGCTGTTTTTT. As protein: CASSIPRNTGELFF.

Details on this clonotype: One end of the junction is discordant with germline, which a read error may explain. The chain joins TRBV19 to TRBJ1-4; 7 bases agree with TRBD1. Germline CDR1 and CDR2: LNHDA and SQIVND (reference sequence). The CDR3 has 16 residues. The CDR3, as DNA: TGTGCCAGTAGTCCCCAATGGGACAGCCTAAATGAAAACCTGTTTTTT. Translated, it gives CASSPQWDSLNENLFF.

The sample holds a few counts of this clonotype. The rearrangement uses TRBV12-3 or TRBV12-4 and TRBJ2-7; D is unresolved. This CDR3 region has 16 residues. V was cut by 8 bases and J by 6 bases, with 26 bases left in between. DNA for the CDR3: TGTGCCAGCTCACCCTATTCTCCGAACGCGCGGCTCGAGCAGTACTTC. It translates to CASSPYSPNARLEQYF.

This clonotype was detected ten times or more. The V gene is TRBV28, the J gene TRBJ1-1; D is unresolved. The CDR3 extends over 14 amino acids. Trimming shortened V by 10 bases and J by 2 bases, and 17 bases separated the two germline ends. Looked up from germline, CDR1 is MDHEN and CDR2 is SYDVKM. CDR3 sequence (DNA): TGTGCCACCACTATTAATGACGTCAACACTGAAGCTTTCTTT. As protein: CATTINDVNTEAFF.

In its sample, this clonotype was seen a few times. This chain uses TRBV3-1 with TRBJ2-7, with TRBD1 as a possible D gene (6 bases). The ends were cut back, 5 bases at V and 2 bases at J, with 16 bases in the middle. The CDR3 is 15 amino acids. The germline gives CDR1 LGHDT, CDR2 YNNKEL (reference sequence). CDR3 sequence (DNA): TGTGCCAGCAGCAGGGGGAGAGGGGCCCCCTACGAGCAGTACTTC. Amino acids: CASSRGRGAPYEQYF.

This clonotype came up many times. The chain is built from TRBV6-2 or TRBV6-3 and TRBJ2-5, with D hard to call. Germline loops: CDR1 MNHEY, CDR2 SVGEGT. The ends were cut back, 2 bases at V and 5 bases at J, with 9 bases in the middle. The CDR3 has 13 amino acids. CDR3 loop: CASSYRLGETQYF. DNA of the CDR3: TGTGCCAGCAGTTACCGGCTGGGGGAGACCCAGTACTTC.

The chain has TRBV20-1 and TRBJ2-7, with no clear D. CDR3 length: 14 residues. V was pared by 4 bases and J by 2 bases, with 15 bases between. Germline-derived CDR1 and CDR2 are DFQATT and SNEGSKA (reference sequence). The CDR3 sequence: CSAKSDRLAYEQYF. Written as DNA, the CDR3 is TGCAGTGCTAAGTCGGACCGTCTGGCCTACGAGCAGTACTTC.

This clonotype has more than one count but fewer than ten. The rearrangement joins TRBV19 to TRBJ2-7; D is unresolved. The CDR3 has 15 residues. V gave up 7 bases and J gave up 3 bases, with 19 bases separating them. CDR1 and CDR2 from the germline V gene are LNHDA and SQIVND (reference sequence). CDR3 sequence reads: CASTASAGLNYEQYF. The CDR3 DNA reads as TGTGCCAGTACGGCATCAGCAGGTCTAAACTACGAGCAGTACTTC.

The chain carries TRBV5-1 and TRBJ2-4, with 7 bases matching TRBD2. This CDR3 has 13 residues. Looked up from germline, CDR1 is SGHRS and CDR2 is YFSETQ. The junction had 6 bases not matched to a gene; V was cut back by 4 bases and J by 8 bases. CDR3 residues: CASSLAGRDIQYF. CDR3 DNA sequence: TGCGCCAGCAGCCTAGCAGGGAGGGACATTCAGTACTTC.

This clonotype showed up many times. The genes are TRBV6-2 or TRBV6-3 and TRBJ2-5; D is ambiguous. The V end was cut by 0 bases, the J end by 5 bases, with 10 bases between. The CDR3 has 14 residues. Germline V gene lookup returns CDR1 MNHEY and CDR2 SVGEGT. CDR3 region: CASSYSYNWETQYF. The CDR3 bases are TGTGCCAGCAGTTACTCTTATAATTGGGAGACCCAGTACTTC.

The rearrangement uses TRBV5-1 and TRBJ1-4; weak D call: TRBD1 (6 bases). Trimming took 4 bases from V and 5 from J, leaving 18 bases between them. Germline loops: CDR1 SGHRS, CDR2 YFSETQ. This CDR3 region has 16 residues. This chain's CDR3 is CASSAQPGQLNEKLFF. The CDR3 DNA follows: TGCGCCAGCAGCGCCCAGCCCGGACAGCTGAATGAAAAACTGTTTTTT.

The rearrangement joins TRBV5-5 to TRBJ2-7; possible D gene TRBD1, 6 bases. CDR3 size: 12 residues. With 2 bases removed from V and 6 bases from J, the gap between germline ends came to 9 bases. The V gene's germline CDR1 is SGHKS and CDR2 YYEKEE (reference sequence). The CDR3 loop is CASSFSGVEQYF. DNA of the CDR3: TGTGCCAGCAGCTTTTCAGGGGTCGAGCAGTACTTC.

This clonotype has only a few counts. The J gene is TRBJ2-5, the V gene TRBV20-1, with TRBD2 matching over 8 bases. V lost 1 base and J lost 2; bases outside the gene matches: 6. CDR3 length: 15 residues. In germline, CDR1 is DFQATT, CDR2 SNEGSKA (reference sequence). The CDR3 nucleotides read TGCAGTGCTAGAGTGGGAGCGGGAGTTCAAGAGACCCAGTACTTC. Its translation is CSARVGAGVQETQYF.